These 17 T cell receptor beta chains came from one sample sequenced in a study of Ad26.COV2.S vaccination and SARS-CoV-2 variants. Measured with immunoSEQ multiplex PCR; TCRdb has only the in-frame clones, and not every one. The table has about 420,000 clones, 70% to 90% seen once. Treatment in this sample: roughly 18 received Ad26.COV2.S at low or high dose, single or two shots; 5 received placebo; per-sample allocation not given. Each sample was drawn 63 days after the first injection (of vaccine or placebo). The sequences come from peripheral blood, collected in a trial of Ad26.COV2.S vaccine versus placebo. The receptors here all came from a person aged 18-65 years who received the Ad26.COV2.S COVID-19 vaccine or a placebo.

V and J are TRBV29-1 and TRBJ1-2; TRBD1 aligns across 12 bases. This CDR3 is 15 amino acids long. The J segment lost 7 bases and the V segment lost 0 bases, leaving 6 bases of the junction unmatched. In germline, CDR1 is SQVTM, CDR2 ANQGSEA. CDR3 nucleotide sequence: TGCAGCGTTGAAGATCGGGGACAGGGGGCGGTTGGCTACACCTTC. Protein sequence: CSVEDRGQGAVGYTF.

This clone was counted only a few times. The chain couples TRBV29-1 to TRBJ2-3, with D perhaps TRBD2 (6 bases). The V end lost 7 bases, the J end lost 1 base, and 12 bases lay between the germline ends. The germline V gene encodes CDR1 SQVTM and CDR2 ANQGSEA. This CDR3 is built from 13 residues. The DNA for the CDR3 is TGCAGCGGTATTGCGGGACGCACAGATACGCAGTATTTT. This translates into CSGIAGRTDTQYF.

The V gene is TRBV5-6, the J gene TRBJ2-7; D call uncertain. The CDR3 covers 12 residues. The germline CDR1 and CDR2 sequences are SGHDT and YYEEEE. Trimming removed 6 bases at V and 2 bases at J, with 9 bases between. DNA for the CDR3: TGTGCCAGCACTCTCATGGCCTACGAGCAGTACTTC. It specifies CASTLMAYEQYF. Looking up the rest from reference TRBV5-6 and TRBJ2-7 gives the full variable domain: DAGVTQSPTHLIKTRGQQVTLRCSPKSGHDTVSWYQQALGQGPQFIFQYYEEEERQRGNFPDRFSGHQFPNYSSELNVNALLLGDSALYLCASTLMAYEQYFGPGTRLTVT.

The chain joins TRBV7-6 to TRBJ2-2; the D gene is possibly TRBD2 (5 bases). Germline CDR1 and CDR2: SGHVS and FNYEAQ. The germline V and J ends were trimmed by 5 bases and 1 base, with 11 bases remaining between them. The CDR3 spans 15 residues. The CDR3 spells CASSRGQENTGELFF. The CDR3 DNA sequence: TGTGCCAGCAGCCGAGGGCAGGAGAACACCGGGGAGCTGTTTTTT.

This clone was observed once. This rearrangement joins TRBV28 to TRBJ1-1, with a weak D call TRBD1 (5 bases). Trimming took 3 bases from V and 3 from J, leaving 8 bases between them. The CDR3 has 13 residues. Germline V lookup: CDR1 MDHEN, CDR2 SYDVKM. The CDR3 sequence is CASSFLGDTEAFF. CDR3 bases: TGTGCCAGCAGTTTTTTAGGGGACACTGAAGCTTTCTTT.

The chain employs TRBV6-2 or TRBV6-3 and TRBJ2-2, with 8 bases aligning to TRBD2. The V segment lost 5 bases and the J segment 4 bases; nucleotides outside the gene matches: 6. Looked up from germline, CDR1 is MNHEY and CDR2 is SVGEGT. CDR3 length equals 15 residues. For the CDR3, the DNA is TGTGCCAGCAGTCAAGCGGGGGCCCTCACCGGGGAGCTGTTTTTT. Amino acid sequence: CASSQAGALTGELFF.

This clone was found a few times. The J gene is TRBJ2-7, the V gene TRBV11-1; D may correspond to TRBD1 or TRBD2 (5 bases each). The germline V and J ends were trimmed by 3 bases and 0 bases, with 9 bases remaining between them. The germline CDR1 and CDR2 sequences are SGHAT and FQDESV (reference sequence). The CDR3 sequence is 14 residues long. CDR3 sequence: CASSFGARSYEQYF. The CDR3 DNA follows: TGTGCCAGCAGCTTCGGGGCCCGCTCCTACGAGCAGTACTTC.

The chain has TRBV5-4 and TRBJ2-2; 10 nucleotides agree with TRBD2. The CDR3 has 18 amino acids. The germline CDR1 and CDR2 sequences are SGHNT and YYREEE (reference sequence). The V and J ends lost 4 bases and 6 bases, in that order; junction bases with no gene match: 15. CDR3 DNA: TGTGCCAGCAGCCCCCCCACTTTCAGCGGGGGGGCGGCCGGGGAGCTGTTTTTT. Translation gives CASSPPTFSGGAAGELFF.

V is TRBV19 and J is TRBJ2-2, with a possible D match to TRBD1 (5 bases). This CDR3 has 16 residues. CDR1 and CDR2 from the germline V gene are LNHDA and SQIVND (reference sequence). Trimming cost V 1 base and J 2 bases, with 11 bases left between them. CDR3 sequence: CASSIVGQGNTGELFF. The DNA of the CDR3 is TGTGCCAGTAGTATAGTGGGGCAGGGAAACACCGGGGAGCTGTTTTTT.

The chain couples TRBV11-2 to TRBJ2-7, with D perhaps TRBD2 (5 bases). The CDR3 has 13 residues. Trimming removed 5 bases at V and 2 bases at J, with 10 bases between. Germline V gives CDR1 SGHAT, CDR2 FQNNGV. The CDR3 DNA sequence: TGTGCCAGCAGCCTTTCCGGGACCTACGAGCAGTACTTC. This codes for CASSLSGTYEQYF.

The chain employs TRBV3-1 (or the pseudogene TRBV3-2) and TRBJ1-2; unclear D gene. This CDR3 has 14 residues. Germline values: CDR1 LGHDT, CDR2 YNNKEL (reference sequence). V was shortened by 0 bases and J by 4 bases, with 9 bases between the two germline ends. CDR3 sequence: CASSQDRESYGYTF. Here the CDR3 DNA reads TGTGCCAGCAGCCAAGATCGGGAGAGCTATGGCTACACCTTC.

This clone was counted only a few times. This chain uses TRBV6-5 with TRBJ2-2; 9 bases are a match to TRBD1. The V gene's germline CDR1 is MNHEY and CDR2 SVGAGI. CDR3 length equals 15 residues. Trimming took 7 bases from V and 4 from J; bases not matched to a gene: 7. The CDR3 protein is CASTLQTGGTGELFF. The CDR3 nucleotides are TGTGCCAGCACCCTCCAGACAGGGGGCACCGGGGAGCTGTTTTTT.

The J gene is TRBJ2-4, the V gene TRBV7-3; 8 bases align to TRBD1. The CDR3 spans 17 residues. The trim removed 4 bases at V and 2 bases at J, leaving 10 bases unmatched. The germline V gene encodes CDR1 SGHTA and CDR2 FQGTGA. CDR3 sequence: CASSSGQGRWTKNIQYF. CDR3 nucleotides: TGTGCCAGCAGCTCCGGACAGGGACGATGGACCAAAAACATTCAGTACTTC.

The CDR3, as DNA: TGTGCCAGCAGCTTGAGGATCAGGGACGAGCAGTACTTC. Amino acid sequence: CASSLRIRDEQYF. The chain carries TRBV5-6 and TRBJ2-7; D might be TRBD1 (5 bases). The CDR3 has 13 amino acids. The ends were cut back, 1 base at V and 5 bases at J, with 10 bases in the middle. Germline CDR1 is SGHDT and CDR2 is YYEEEE.

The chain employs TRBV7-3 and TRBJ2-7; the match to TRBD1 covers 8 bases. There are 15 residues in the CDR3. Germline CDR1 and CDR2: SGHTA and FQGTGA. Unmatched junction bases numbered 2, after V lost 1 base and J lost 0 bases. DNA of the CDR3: TGTGCCAGCAGCTTAAATACAGGGGGCTCCTACGAGCAGTACTTC. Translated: CASSLNTGGSYEQYF. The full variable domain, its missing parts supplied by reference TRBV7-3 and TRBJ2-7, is GAGVSQTPSNKVTEKGKYVELRCDPISGHTALYWYRQSLGQGPEFLIYFQGTGAADDSGLPNDRFFAVRPEGSVSTLKIQRTERGDSAVYLCASSLNTGGSYEQYFGPGTRLTVT.

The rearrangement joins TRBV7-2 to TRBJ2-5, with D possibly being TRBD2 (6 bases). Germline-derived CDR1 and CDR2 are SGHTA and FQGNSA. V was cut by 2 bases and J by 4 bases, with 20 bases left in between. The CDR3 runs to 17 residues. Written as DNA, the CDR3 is TGTGCCAGCAGCTTATCCTCCACGGGGGACGGGGGAGAGACCCAGTACTTC. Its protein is CASSLSSTGDGGETQYF.

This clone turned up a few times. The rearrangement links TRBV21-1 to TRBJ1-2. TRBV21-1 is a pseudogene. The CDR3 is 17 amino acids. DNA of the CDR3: TGTGCCAGCAGCAACCCTCAGGGGGCGCGGGGGGTAGATGGCTACACCTTC. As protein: CASSNPQGARGVDGYTF.